This TCR beta chain was observed in a study of T cells in Graves' hyperthyroidism and ophthalmopathy (dated by TCRdb to 2018 to 2020). Regarding the study in general: Peripheral blood samples were taken at initial diagnosis, before any treatment was given. The 100 or so discovery patients were divided at random into training and test sets in a 7:3 ratio. The paper describes TCR Vbeta CDR3 sequencing of about 140 peripheral blood samples, made up of about 40 ophthalmopathy patients, more than 70 hyperthyroidism patients and roughly 17 progressor patients. After blood sampling, hyperthyroidism patients were treated with methimazole at a starting dose of 30 mg daily, and ophthalmopathy patients were treated with high-dose intravenous methylprednisolone. Thyroid tissue and blood T-cell repertoires from about six Graves' hyperthyroidism patients were also compared in the study. An independent validation cohort of 18 to 20 hyperthyroidism patients and more than 15 patients who later progressed to ophthalmopathy tested prospective prediction of ophthalmopathy. A discovery cohort of around 100 patients, 43 with Graves' ophthalmopathy and approximately 60 with stable Graves' hyperthyroidism, was used to find distinguishing TCR V-J signatures.

This clonotype turned up a few times. It has no known antigen specificity. This sequence may be a read error, since a much larger clone differs from it by one base. What the authors observed across the whole study: In validation, the model predicted progression to ophthalmopathy a median of 6.5 months before onset, with roughly 70% sensitivity and almost 75% specificity. Most expanded thyroid clonotypes (frequency above 0.001) were also detected in blood, a finding suggesting that blood repertoires may reflect thyroid immune responses. No statistical method was used to set the sample size in advance, and investigators knew the group allocation. In cross-validation, a model built on a 13 V-J signature told ophthalmopathy apart from stable hyperthyroidism with approximately 90% sensitivity and around 81% specificity, and in testing the same model reached 80%/75%.

TCR beta CDR3 regions were amplified from RNA transcripts. A first-round RT-PCR of the TCR CDR3 used the HTBI primer set with the Qiagen OneStep RT-PCR kit. The libraries were constructed in a second round of multiplex PCR and then size-selected and purified. The libraries were sequenced on an Illumina HiSeq2000 using paired-end 100 bp reads. Turning to the authors' computational methods: Raw data were processed with SOAPnuke, discarding reads with adapters, uncalled bases, mean Phred below 15, or no exact constant-primer or identifier match. COPE v1.2.5 was used to merge high-quality paired reads, and clonotypes were defined as unique nucleotide sequences. Clonotypes were aligned to IMGT TRBV, TRBD and TRBJ reference segments using MiTCR v1.1. The analysis included only V-J combinations with a frequency above 0.0001, which together covered approximately 99% of the repertoires. The TCS score was defined as F50 (clonal expansion) divided by E x V (chaos), with BLOSUM62-based TCRdist calculated between CDR3 peptides within each V-J. Welch's t-statistics and random forest reduced roughly 500 V-J features to roughly 13, which were used in a naive Bayes classifier (R e1071). TCRdb cleaned the public reads at Q25 with fastp, built clones with MiXCR and kept in-frame beta chains. When rows share a CDR3 protein, they turn into one entry using the most common DNA and genes. The V and J calls and clone size come from TCRdb's table, not from the authors' own analysis. In all, the sample holds some 690,000 distinct CDR3 sequences, and around 16% of those were seen once. The top ten clonotypes cover roughly a sixth of the sample.

CDR1 SGHAT and CDR2 FQNNGV are derived from the germline V gene. Reading from cysteine to phenylalanine, the CDR3 counts 15 amino acids. Only the CDR3 portion is preserved as DNA: 45 bases, with reading frame beginning at the first base. Graves' hyperthyroidism was defined as stable when no progression to ophthalmopathy occurred over 18 months of follow-up. Hyperthyroidism patients were newly diagnosed, with disease duration under 2 months, and aged 18 to 65 years. Any patient with an uncontrolled infection, another autoimmune disease, pregnancy or lactation was excluded. Diagnoses relied on clinical symptoms, serum thyroxine and TRAb, thyroid ultrasound and orbital computed tomography. PBMCs were separated from 8 to 10 ml of fresh peripheral blood using Ficoll-Paque density gradient centrifugation. Total RNA was extracted using Trizol reagent, and RNA quality was assessed on an Agilent 2100 Bioanalyzer.

This clonotype originated in a middle-aged man with Graves' hyperthyroidism. Sample: blood. This chain is built from TRBV11-2 and TRBJ2-7, with 8 bases in between that match TRBD1. The CDR3 sequence is CANSLDLTGGYEQYF. The bases read TGTGCCAACAGCTTAGATCTTACAGGGGGCTACGAGCAGTACTTC.